This record concerns one T cell receptor beta chain sequence. It has no known antigen specificity. Per-base quality was not reported, and no clone a single base away is much larger than it. Whole blood was collected in K2EDTA tubes by collaborating institutions according to the institutions' own protocols. For TCRbeta analysis, collaborators shipped samples as frozen whole blood, isolated PBMCs, or DNA extracted from either of those sample types. This sample was taken from a study of blood T cell repertoires in COVID-19 (dated by TCRdb to between 2020 and 2021). Background on the whole study: Samples from collaborators originated in the United States, Italy and Spain and spanned both the acute and convalescent phases of COVID-19. The samples were drawn from the first 160 participants of the ongoing ImmuneRACE study and from 1,254 subjects provided by 6 global collaborators. Where HLA class I and class II types were available, the types were taken from metadata supplied by the sample provider, not from assay-based typing. The prospective study material was composed of cDNA or gDNA derived from T cells, B-cell-depleted T cells, or PBMCs. Deeply sampled blood TCRbeta repertoires from subjects exposed to, actively infected with, or recovered from COVID-19 were included in the dataset. The sample metadata nearly always contained a de-identified subject ID, COVID-19 status, age in years and sex. The repertoires were made available in a free public database intended to serve as a resource for research on the immune response to SARS-CoV-2.

The immunoSEQ Assay, a bias-controlled multiplex PCR, was used to amplify TCRbeta CDR3 regions from genomic DNA. The study's own analysis went as follows. The number of nucleated cells in each sample was estimated from the amplification of reference gene primers within the assay. To quantify the absolute abundance of each unique TCRbeta CDR3 rearrangement, sequence reads were collapsed and filtered. For each sample, productive Simpson clonality was calculated as the square root of Simpson's diversity index over productive rearrangements. What TCRdb holds here is the immuneACCESS table cut down to in-frame rearrangements. Part of the clones is not present; checked against another copy, under half of the missing clones reflect an unresolved V gene, and the others are unexplained. V, J and clone size reflect that table, while D and trimming were determined from the DNA. The sample table lists some 140,000 clones, roughly four fifths of them with a count of one. The top ten hold 25% to 30% of the sample.

Overall study results and their limits: The amount of clinical and demographic metadata varied by source and participant and was provided uncurated.

CDR1 MNHEY and CDR2 SVGEGT were looked up in the germline V gene. The CDR3 holds 18 amino acids from the cysteine to the phenylalanine. Left in the record is the CDR3 DNA by itself, 54 bases read in frame from the first base. Compared with germline, V lacks 0 bases and J lacks 0 bases; bases without a gene match: 3. This sequence was found in a woman aged 60-75 years with acute or convalescent COVID-19. The sample taken for sequencing was peripheral blood. The V and J genes are TRBV6-2 or TRBV6-3 and TRBJ1-6, and TRBD1 aligns with 9 junction nucleotides. The CDR3 protein is CASSYSGTGSSYNSPLHF. The DNA is as follows: TGTGCCAGCAGTTACTCCGGGACAGGGAGCTCCTATAATTCACCCCTCCACTTT.